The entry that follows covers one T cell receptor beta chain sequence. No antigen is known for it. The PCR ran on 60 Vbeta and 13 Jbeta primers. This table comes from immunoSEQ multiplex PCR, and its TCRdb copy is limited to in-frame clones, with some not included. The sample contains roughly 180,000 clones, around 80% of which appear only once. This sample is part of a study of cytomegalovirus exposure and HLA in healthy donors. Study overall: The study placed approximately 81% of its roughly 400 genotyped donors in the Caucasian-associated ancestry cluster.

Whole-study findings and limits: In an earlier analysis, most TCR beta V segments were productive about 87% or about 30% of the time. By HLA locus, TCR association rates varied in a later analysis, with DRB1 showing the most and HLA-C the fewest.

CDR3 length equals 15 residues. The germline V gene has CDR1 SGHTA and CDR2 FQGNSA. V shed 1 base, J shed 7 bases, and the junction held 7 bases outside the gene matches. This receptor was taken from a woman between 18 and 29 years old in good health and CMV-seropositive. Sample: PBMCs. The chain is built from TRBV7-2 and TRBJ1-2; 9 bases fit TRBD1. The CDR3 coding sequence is TGTGCCAGCAGCTTAGGCCGGGACAGGGCTCTTGGCTACACCTTC. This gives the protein CASSLGRDRALGYTF.